This T cell receptor beta chain was identified during a study of blood T cell repertoires in COVID-19. About the study: The United States, Italy and Spain supplied acute and convalescent COVID-19 samples. T cells, B-cell-depleted T cells, or PBMCs supplied cDNA or gDNA.

Per the original methods: Nucleated cell number was recorded as an estimate derived from reference gene primer amplification. Sequencing was performed with immunoSEQ multiplex PCR; in TCRdb, only in-frame clones are kept and a portion is missing. V and J calls and clone size are those listed in that table; D and trimming were worked out from the DNA. This sample carries roughly 100,000 clones, around nine tenths of them seen once, and the ten largest clones take roughly a sixth. Germline V gene sequence: CDR1 ENHRY, CDR2 SYGVKD. V was clipped by 5 bases and J by 7 bases; unmatched bases: 4. This CDR3 contains 13 residues.

The material sequenced was peripheral blood. This clonotype originated in a woman older than 75 with acute or convalescent COVID-19. The chain couples TRBV10-3 to TRBJ1-1; the match to TRBD1 covers 10 bases. For the CDR3, the DNA is TGTGCCATCAGTCTTGGACAGGGGGTTGAAGCTTTCTTT. It is translated as CAISLGQGVEAFF.